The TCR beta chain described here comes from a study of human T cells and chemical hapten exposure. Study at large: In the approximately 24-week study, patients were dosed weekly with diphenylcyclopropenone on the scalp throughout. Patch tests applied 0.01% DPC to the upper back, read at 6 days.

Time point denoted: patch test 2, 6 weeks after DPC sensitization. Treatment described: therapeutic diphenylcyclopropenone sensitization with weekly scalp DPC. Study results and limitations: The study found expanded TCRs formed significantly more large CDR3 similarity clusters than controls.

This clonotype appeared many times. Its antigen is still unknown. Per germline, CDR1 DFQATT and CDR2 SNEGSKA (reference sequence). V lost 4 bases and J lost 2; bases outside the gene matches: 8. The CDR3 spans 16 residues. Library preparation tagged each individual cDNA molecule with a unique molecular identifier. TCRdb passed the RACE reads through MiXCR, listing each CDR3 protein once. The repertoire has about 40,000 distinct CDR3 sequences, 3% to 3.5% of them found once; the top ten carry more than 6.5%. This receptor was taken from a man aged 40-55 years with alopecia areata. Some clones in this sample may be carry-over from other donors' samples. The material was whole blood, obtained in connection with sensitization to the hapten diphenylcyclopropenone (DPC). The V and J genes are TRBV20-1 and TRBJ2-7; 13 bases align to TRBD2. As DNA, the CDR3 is TGCAGTGCTATAGGGACTAGCGGGACGGGGGCCTACGAGCAGTACTTC. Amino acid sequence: CSAIGTSGTGAYEQYF.